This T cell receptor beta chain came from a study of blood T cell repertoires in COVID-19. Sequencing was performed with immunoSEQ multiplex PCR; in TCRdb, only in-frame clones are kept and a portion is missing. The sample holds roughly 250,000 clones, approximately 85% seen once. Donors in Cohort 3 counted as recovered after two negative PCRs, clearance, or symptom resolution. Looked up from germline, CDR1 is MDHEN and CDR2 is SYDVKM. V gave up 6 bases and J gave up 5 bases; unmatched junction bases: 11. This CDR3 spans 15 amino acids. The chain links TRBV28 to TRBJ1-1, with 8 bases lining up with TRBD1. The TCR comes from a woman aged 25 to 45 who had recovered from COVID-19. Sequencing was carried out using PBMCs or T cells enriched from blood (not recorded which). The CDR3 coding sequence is TGTGCCAGCAGGGTTCCAGGACAGGGCCCTACTGAAGCTTTCTTT. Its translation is CASRVPGQGPTEAFF.